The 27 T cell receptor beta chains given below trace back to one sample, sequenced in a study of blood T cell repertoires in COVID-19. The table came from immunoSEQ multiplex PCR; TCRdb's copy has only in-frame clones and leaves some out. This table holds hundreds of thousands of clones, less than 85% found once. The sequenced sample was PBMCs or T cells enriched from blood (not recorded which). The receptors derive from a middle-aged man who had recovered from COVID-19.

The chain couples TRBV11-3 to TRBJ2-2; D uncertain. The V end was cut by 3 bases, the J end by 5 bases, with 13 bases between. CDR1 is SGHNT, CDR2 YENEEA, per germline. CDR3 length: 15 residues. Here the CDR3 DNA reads TGTGCCAGCAGCTTGGCAGTCGGGTCTACCGGGGAGCTGTTTTTT. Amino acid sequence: CASSLAVGSTGELFF. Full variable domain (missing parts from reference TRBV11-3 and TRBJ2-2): EAGVVQSPRYKIIEKKQPVAFWCNPISGHNTLYWYLQNLGQGPELLIRYENEEAVDDSQLPKDRFSAERLKGVDSTLKIQPAELGDSAVYLCASSLAVGSTGELFFGEGSRLTVL.

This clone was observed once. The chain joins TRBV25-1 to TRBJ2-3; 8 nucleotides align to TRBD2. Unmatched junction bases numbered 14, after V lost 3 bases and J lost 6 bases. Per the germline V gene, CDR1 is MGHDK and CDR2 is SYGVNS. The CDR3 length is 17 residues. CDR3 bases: TGTGCCAGCAGTGAGGGCGGGGGGCTCCGCTTCGGTGATACGCAGTATTTT. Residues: CASSEGGGLRFGDTQYF.

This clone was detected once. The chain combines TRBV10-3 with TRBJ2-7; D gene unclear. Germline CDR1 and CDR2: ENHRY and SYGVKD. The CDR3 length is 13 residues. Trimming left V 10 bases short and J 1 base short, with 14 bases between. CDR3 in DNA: TGTGCCACCCAAGTGGGCATATCCTACGAGCAGTACTTC. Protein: CATQVGISYEQYF.

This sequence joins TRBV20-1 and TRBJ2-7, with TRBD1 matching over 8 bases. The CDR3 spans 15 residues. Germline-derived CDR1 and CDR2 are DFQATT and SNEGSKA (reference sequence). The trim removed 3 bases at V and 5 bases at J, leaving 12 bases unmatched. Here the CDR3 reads CSASPRTGILDEQYF. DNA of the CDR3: TGCAGTGCTAGTCCCCGGACAGGGATCCTCGACGAGCAGTACTTC.

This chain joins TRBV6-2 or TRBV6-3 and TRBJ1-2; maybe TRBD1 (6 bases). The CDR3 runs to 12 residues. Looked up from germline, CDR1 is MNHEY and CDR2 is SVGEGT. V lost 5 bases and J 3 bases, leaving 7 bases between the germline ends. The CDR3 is CASSPGDYGYTF. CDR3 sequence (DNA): TGTGCCAGCAGTCCAGGGGACTATGGCTACACCTTC.

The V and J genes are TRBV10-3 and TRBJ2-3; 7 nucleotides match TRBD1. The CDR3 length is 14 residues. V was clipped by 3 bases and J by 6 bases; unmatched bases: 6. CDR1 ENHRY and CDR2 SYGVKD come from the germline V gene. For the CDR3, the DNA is TGTGCCATCAGTGATGACAGGGTTAGGGATACGCAGTATTTT. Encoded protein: CAISDDRVRDTQYF.

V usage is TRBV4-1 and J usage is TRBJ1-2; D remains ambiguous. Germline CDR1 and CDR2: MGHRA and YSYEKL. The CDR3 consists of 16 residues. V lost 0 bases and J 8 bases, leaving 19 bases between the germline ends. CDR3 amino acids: CASSQDFGLRVKGYTF. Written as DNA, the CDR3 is TGCGCCAGCAGCCAAGATTTCGGTCTACGGGTTAAAGGCTACACCTTC.

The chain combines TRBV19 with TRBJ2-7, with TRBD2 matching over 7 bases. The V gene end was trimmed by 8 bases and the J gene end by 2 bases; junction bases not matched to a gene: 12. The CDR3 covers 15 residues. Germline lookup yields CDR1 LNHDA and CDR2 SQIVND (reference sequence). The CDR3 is CASQTSSGHAYEQYF. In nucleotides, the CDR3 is TGTGCCAGTCAGACGAGTAGCGGGCACGCCTACGAGCAGTACTTC.

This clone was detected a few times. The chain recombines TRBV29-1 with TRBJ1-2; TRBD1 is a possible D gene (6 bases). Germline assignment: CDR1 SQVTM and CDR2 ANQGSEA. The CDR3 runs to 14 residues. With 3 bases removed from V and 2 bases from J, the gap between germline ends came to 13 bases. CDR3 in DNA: TGCAGCGTTGAGGTCTGGGGGCAGAACTATGGCTACACCTTC. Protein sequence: CSVEVWGQNYGYTF.

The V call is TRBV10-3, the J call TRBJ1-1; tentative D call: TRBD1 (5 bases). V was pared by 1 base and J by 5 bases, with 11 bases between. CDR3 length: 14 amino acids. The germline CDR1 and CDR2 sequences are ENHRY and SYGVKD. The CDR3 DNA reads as TGTGCCATCAGTGAGTTTACGGGGGGGACTGAAGCTTTCTTT. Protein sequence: CAISEFTGGTEAFF.

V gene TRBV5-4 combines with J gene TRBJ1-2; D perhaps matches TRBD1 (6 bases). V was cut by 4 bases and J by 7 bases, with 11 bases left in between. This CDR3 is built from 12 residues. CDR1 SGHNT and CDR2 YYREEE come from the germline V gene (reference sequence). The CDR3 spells CASSRDTFGYTF. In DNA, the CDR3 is TGTGCCAGCAGCCGGGACACTTTTGGCTACACCTTC.

The CDR3 coding sequence is TGTGCCAGCAGCTTAGATCACATTGACTACGAGCAGTACTTC. Translated, it gives CASSLDHIDYEQYF. This chain uses TRBV11-3 with TRBJ2-7; no reliable D call. The CDR3 covers 14 residues. Germline V gives CDR1 SGHNT, CDR2 YENEEA. V gave up 0 bases and J gave up 3 bases, with 9 bases separating them.

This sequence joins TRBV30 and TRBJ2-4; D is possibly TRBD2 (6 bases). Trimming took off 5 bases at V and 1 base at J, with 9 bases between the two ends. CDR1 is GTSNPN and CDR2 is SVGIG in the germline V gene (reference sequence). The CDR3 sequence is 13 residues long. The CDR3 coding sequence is TGTGCCTGGCGGGGACTGGCCAAAAACATTCAGTACTTC. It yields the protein CAWRGLAKNIQYF. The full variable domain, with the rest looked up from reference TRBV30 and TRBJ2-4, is SQTIHQWPATLVQPVGSPLSLECTVEGTSNPNLYWYRQAAGRGLQLLFYSVGIGQISSEVPQNLSASRPQDRQFILSSKKLLLSDSGFYLCAWRGLAKNIQYFGAGTRLSVL.

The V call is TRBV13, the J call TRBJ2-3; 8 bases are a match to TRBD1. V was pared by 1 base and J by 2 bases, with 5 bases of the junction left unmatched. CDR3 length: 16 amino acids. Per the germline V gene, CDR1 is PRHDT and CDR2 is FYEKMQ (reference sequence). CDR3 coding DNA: TGTGCCAGCAGCTTAGTTGGCAGGGGGCCCACAGATACGCAGTATTTT. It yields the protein CASSLVGRGPTDTQYF. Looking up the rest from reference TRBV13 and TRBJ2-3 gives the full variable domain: AAGVIQSPRHLIKEKRETATLKCYPIPRHDTVYWYQQGPGQDPQFLISFYEKMQSDKGSIPDRFSAQQFSDYHSELNMSSLELGDSALYFCASSLVGRGPTDTQYFGPGTRLTVL.

This CDR3 is CASSFSGGTDTQYF. The CDR3 bases are TGCGCCAGCAGCTTCAGCGGAGGCACAGATACGCAGTATTTT. The chain employs TRBV5-1 and TRBJ2-3; D may be TRBD2 (5 bases). Germline CDR1 is SGHRS and CDR2 is YFSETQ. The length of the CDR3 is 14 residues. V was clipped by 2 bases and J by 1 base, with 8 bases between them.

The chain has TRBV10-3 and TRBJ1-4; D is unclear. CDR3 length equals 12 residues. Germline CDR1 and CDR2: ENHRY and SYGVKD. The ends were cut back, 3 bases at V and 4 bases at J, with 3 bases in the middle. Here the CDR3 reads CAISDNNEKLFF. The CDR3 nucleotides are TGTGCCATCAGTGACAATAATGAAAAACTGTTTTTT.

The CDR3 nucleotides are TGCGCCAGCAGCCTTGGGGCCCGCGTGGACTATGGCTACACCTTC. Translating gives CASSLGARVDYGYTF. The chain has TRBV5-1 and TRBJ1-2; D perhaps matches TRBD1 (5 bases). The germline V gene encodes CDR1 SGHRS and CDR2 YFSETQ. The V end was cut by 4 bases, the J end by 3 bases, with 16 bases between. The CDR3 consists of 15 residues.

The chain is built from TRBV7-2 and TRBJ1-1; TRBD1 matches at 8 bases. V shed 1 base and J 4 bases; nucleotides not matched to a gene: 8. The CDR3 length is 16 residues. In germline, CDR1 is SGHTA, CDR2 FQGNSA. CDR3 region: CASSLGRRGLGTEAFF. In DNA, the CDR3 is TGTGCCAGCAGCTTAGGCCGCAGGGGGCTCGGCACTGAAGCTTTCTTT.

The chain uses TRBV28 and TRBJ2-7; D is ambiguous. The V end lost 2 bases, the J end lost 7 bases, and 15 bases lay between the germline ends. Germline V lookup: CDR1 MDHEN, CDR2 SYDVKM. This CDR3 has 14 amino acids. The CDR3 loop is CASSLKRTFVEQYF. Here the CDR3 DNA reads TGTGCCAGCAGTTTAAAACGTACTTTCGTAGAGCAGTACTTC.

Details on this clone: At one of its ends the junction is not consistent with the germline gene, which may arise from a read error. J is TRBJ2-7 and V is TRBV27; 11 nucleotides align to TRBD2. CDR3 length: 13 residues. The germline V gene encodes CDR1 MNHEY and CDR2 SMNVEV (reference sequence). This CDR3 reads CASSLGSSGRMNF. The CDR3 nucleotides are TGTGCCAGCAGTTTAGGTTCTAGCGGGAGGATGAACTTC.

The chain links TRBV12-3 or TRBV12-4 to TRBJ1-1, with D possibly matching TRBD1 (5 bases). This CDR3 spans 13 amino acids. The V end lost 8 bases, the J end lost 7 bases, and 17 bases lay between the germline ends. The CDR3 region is CASGPNQGLEAFF. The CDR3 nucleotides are TGTGCCAGCGGTCCCAATCAGGGACTTGAAGCTTTCTTT.

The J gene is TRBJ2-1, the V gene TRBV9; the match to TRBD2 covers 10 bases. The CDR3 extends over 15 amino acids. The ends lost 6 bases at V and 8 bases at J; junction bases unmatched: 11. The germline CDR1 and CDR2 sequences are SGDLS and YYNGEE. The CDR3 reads CASNRLAGAGDEQFF. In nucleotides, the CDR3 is TGTGCCAGCAACAGACTAGCGGGTGCAGGGGATGAGCAGTTCTTC.

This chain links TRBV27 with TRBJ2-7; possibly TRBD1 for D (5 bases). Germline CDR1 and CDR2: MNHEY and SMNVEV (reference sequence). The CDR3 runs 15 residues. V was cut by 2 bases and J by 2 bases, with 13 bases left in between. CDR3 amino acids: CASSLSSVGAYEQYF. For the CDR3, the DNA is TGTGCCAGCAGTTTAAGTTCCGTAGGGGCCTACGAGCAGTACTTC.

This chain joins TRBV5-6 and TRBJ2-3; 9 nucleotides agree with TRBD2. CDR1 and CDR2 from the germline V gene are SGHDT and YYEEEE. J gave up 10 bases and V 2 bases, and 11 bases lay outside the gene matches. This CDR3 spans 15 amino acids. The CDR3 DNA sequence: TGTGCCAGCAGCTTAAGGCTAGCGGGAATTCGGGCGCAGTATTTT. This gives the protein CASSLRLAGIRAQYF. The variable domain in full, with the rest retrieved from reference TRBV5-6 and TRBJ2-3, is DAGVTQSPTHLIKTRGQQVTLRCSPKSGHDTVSWYQQALGQGPQFIFQYYEEEERQRGNFPDRFSGHQFPNYSSELNVNALLLGDSALYLCASSLRLAGIRAQYFGPGTRLTVL.

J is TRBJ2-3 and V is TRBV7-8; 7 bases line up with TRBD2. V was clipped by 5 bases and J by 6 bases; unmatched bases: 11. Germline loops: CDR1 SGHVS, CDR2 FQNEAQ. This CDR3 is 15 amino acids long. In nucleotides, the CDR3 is TGTGCCAGCAGCGCCCCCAGCGGGACCAGGGATACGCAGTATTTT. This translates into CASSAPSGTRDTQYF. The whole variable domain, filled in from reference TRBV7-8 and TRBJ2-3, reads GAGVSQSPRYKVAKRGQDVALRCDPISGHVSLFWYQQALGQGPEFLTYFQNEAQLDKSGLPSDRFFAERPEGSVSTLKIQRTQQEDSAVYLCASSAPSGTRDTQYFGPGTRLTVL.

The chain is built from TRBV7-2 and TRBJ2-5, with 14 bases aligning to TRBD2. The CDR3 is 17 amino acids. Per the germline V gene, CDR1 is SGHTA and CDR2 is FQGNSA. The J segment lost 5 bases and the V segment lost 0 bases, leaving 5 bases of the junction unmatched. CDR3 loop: CASSLARTSGRKETQYF. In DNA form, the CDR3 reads TGTGCCAGCAGCTTAGCTAGGACTAGCGGGAGGAAGGAGACCCAGTACTTC. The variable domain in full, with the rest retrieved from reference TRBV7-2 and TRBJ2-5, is GAGVSQSPSNKVTEKGKDVELRCDPISGHTALYWYRQSLGQGLEFLIYFQGNSAPDKSGLPSDRFSAERTGGSVSTLTIQRTQQEDSAVYLCASSLARTSGRKETQYFGPGTRLLVL.

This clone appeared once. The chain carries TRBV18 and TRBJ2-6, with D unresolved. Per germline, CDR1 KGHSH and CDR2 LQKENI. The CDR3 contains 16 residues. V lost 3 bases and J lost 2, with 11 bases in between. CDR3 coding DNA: TGTGCCAGCTCACCCTTCAGTGGCACTGGGGCCAACGTCCTGACTTTC. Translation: CASSPFSGTGANVLTF. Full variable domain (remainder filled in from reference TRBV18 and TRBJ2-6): NAGVMQNPRHLVRRRGQEARLRCSPMKGHSHVYWYRQLPEEGLKFMVYLQKENIIDESGMPKERFSAEFPKEGPSILRIQQVVRGDSAAYFCASSPFSGTGANVLTFGAGSRLTVL.